What follows are 26 T cell receptor beta chains derived from one specimen sequenced in a study of technical replicates of blood from a few donors. The repertoire was sequenced with immunoSEQ multiplex PCR; TCRdb's copy has only in-frame clones and lacks some. The top ten clones hold roughly 0.35% of a sample with 74,000 or so clones, approximately 96% of them seen once. Sequenced material: T cells isolated from PBMCs. The source of these receptors is a human donor in good health.

The CDR3 here is CSVDGGRATGELFF. The CDR3 DNA reads TGCAGCGTTGATGGCGGGAGGGCCACCGGGGAGCTGTTTTTT. The chain recombines TRBV29-1 with TRBJ2-2; 9 bases map to TRBD2. V lost 3 bases, J lost 4 bases, and 3 bases stayed unmatched. This CDR3 has 14 amino acids. Germline lookup yields CDR1 SQVTM and CDR2 ANQGSEA.

V is TRBV4-3 and J is TRBJ2-7; a possible D gene is TRBD2 (6 bases). Germline-derived CDR1 and CDR2 are LGHNA and YSLEER. The CDR3 has 13 amino acids. Trimming shortened V by 2 bases and J by 1 base, and 6 bases separated the two germline ends. CDR3 sequence (DNA): TGCGCCAGCAGCCAACGGGAGTCCTACGAGCAGTACTTC. Amino acids: CASSQRESYEQYF.

The chain uses TRBV27 and TRBJ1-1, with 7 bases fitting TRBD1. This CDR3 region has 19 residues. V was clipped by 0 bases and J by 8 bases; unmatched bases: 21. Per the germline V gene, CDR1 is MNHEY and CDR2 is SMNVEV (reference sequence). The CDR3 region is CASSLSPFVPLGGGEEAFF. The CDR3 DNA reads as TGTGCCAGCAGTTTATCACCCTTTGTGCCCCTTGGAGGGGGCGAAGAAGCTTTCTTT.

This rearrangement joins TRBV4-1 to TRBJ1-1; D gene unclear. CDR1 is MGHRA, CDR2 YSYEKL, per germline. V was cut by 2 bases and J by 1 base, with 11 bases left in between. This CDR3 comprises 15 residues. In DNA, the CDR3 is TGCGCCAGCAGCCAAAGCAGAGGGCCGAACACTGAAGCTTTCTTT. It codes for CASSQSRGPNTEAFF.

The V and J genes are TRBV19 and TRBJ2-1; TRBD1 agrees at 7 bases. This CDR3 spans 15 amino acids. Germline V lookup: CDR1 LNHDA, CDR2 SQIVND (reference sequence). J was trimmed by 9 bases and V by 5 bases; bases with no gene match: 13. The CDR3 region has the DNA TGTGCCAGTAGTGCCGACAGGGAAGGACTGAGTGAGCAGTTCTTC. Translation gives CASSADREGLSEQFF.

The chain links TRBV7-2 to TRBJ1-5; TRBD1 matches at 7 bases. The junction had 4 bases not matched to a gene; V was cut back by 5 bases and J by 3 bases. Germline V CDR1 and CDR2: SGHTA, FQGNSA. This CDR3 region has 14 residues. Written as DNA, the CDR3 is TGTGCCAGCAGCCTTGACAGGGACAATCAGCCCCAGCATTTT. It translates to CASSLDRDNQPQHF.

CDR3 sequence reads: CASSSEREIKNEQFF. The DNA of the CDR3 is TGTGCCAGCAGCTCAGAGCGGGAAATAAAGAATGAGCAGTTCTTC. The rearrangement joins TRBV7-9 to TRBJ2-1; 7 bases are shared with TRBD2. Per germline, CDR1 SEHNR and CDR2 FQNEAQ (reference sequence). The CDR3 covers 15 residues. Unmatched junction bases numbered 10, after V lost 4 bases and J lost 7 bases.

The rearrangement uses TRBV6-5 and TRBJ1-2, with TRBD1 matching over 7 bases. The CDR3 has 15 amino acids. The germline V gene encodes CDR1 MNHEY and CDR2 SVGAGI. The J segment lost 6 bases and the V segment lost 8 bases, leaving 15 bases of the junction unmatched. For the CDR3, the DNA is TGTGCCAGCCGAGGCCGGACAGGTCTGACCCATGGCTACACCTTC. This gives the protein CASRGRTGLTHGYTF.

This clone was picked up one time. The chain employs TRBV27 and TRBJ2-1, with 12 bases that match TRBD2. V was clipped by 5 bases and J by 0 bases; unmatched bases: 5. The CDR3 sequence is 17 residues long. CDR1 is MNHEY and CDR2 is SMNVEV in the germline V gene (reference sequence). The CDR3 loop is CASSLLAGGPSYNEQFF. CDR3 nucleotide sequence: TGTGCCAGCAGTCTGCTAGCGGGAGGGCCCTCCTACAATGAGCAGTTCTTC.

The chain recombines TRBV13 with TRBJ2-3, with 9 bases identical to TRBD2. V shed 3 bases and J 5 bases; nucleotides not matched to a gene: 6. CDR1 and CDR2 from the germline V gene are PRHDT and FYEKMQ (reference sequence). The CDR3 consists of 15 residues. The CDR3 spells CASSFASGEGDTQYF. The CDR3, as DNA: TGTGCCAGCAGCTTTGCTAGCGGGGAGGGAGATACGCAGTATTTT.

The chain has TRBV28 and TRBJ1-1; D might be TRBD1 (5 bases). Trimming left V 6 bases short and J 1 base short, with 27 bases between. Germline lookup yields CDR1 MDHEN and CDR2 SYDVKM. The CDR3 has 19 amino acids. CDR3 amino acids: CASSTLSTGGIFANTEAFF. Here the CDR3 DNA reads TGTGCCAGCAGCACCCTCAGTACAGGTGGTATTTTCGCGAACACTGAAGCTTTCTTT.

CDR3 bases: TGTGCCAGCAGCTTGACAGGGTCTACCGGGGAGCTGTTTTTT. Translation gives CASSLTGSTGELFF. V gene TRBV7-2 combines with J gene TRBJ2-2; 7 bases line up with TRBD1. J gave up 5 bases and V 3 bases, and 3 bases lay outside the gene matches. In germline, CDR1 is SGHTA, CDR2 FQGNSA. This CDR3 region has 14 residues.

The chain carries TRBV4-1 and TRBJ2-3, with a weak D call TRBD1 (6 bases). Looked up from germline, CDR1 is MGHRA and CDR2 is YSYEKL. Trimming pared 3 bases from V and 2 bases from J, leaving 15 bases between. The CDR3 is 16 residues long. CDR3 sequence: CASSHYVGTNTDTQYF. The CDR3, as DNA: TGCGCCAGCAGCCACTATGTAGGGACAAACACAGATACGCAGTATTTT.

This sequence joins TRBV14 and TRBJ2-3; the match to TRBD2 covers 10 bases. Germline assignment: CDR1 SGHDN and CDR2 FVKESK. V lost 0 bases to trimming and J lost 2 bases; unmatched junction nucleotides: 11. The CDR3 length is 19 residues. The CDR3, as DNA: TGTGCCAGCAGCCAAGAAGAAGCGGGAGGGACTATTTCCACAGATACGCAGTATTTT. This sequence encodes CASSQEEAGGTISTDTQYF.

The rearrangement uses TRBV18 and TRBJ2-7; 10 bases are shared with TRBD2. The V gene end was trimmed by 3 bases and the J gene end by 6 bases; junction bases not matched to a gene: 8. Germline V CDR1 and CDR2: KGHSH, LQKENI. This CDR3 has 15 amino acids. CDR3 bases: TGTGCCAGCTCACCTATGGGATTAGCGGGAGGCGAGCAGTACTTC. Encoded protein: CASSPMGLAGGEQYF.

J is TRBJ1-3 and V is TRBV28; D call uncertain. V was shortened by 5 bases and J by 2 bases, with 19 bases between the two germline ends. CDR1 is MDHEN and CDR2 is SYDVKM in the germline V gene. The CDR3 extends over 17 amino acids. The CDR3 here is CASSPRHKSATGNTIYF. In nucleotides, the CDR3 is TGTGCCAGCAGTCCACGACATAAATCTGCGACTGGAAACACCATATATTTT. Supplemented by reference TRBV28 and TRBJ1-3, the full variable domain reads DVKVTQSSRYLVKRTGEKVFLECVQDMDHENMFWYRQDPGLGLRLIYFSYDVKMKEKGDIPEGYSVSREKKERFSLILESASTNQTSMYLCASSPRHKSATGNTIYFGEGSWLTVV.

The chain recombines TRBV30 with TRBJ2-1; TRBD2 aligns across 8 bases. V lost 2 bases to trimming and J lost 2 bases; unmatched junction nucleotides: 8. The germline V gene has CDR1 GTSNPN and CDR2 SVGIG (reference sequence). The CDR3 is 16 amino acids. The CDR3 spells CAWSRFSGKAYNEQFF. The CDR3 DNA is TGTGCCTGGAGTCGCTTTAGCGGGAAGGCCTACAATGAGCAGTTCTTC.

The chain carries TRBV29-1 and TRBJ1-1, with no clear D. Per germline, CDR1 SQVTM and CDR2 ANQGSEA. This CDR3 spans 12 amino acids. V was clipped by 4 bases and J by 4 bases, with 10 bases between them. The CDR3: CSVGAGSTEAFF. Here the CDR3 DNA reads TGCAGCGTTGGGGCGGGGTCCACTGAAGCTTTCTTT.

V usage is TRBV11-3 and J usage is TRBJ1-2, with D possibly TRBD1 on 5 matching bases. The CDR3 is 14 residues long. Per germline, CDR1 SGHNT and CDR2 YENEEA. V lost 5 bases and J 2 bases, leaving 12 bases between the germline ends. The CDR3 nucleotides read TGTGCCAGCAGCGCAAGAACAGGAAACTATGGCTACACCTTC. This translates into CASSARTGNYGYTF.

The chain uses TRBV21-1 and TRBJ2-7; TRBD1, the table's D call, lacks a check against the DNA. TRBV21-1 corresponds to a pseudogene. The CDR3 contains 15 residues. CDR3 protein: CASSLQTGEGHEQYF. CDR3 DNA: TGTGCCAGCAGCTTACAGACAGGGGAAGGCCACGAGCAGTACTTC.

V is TRBV5-6 and J is TRBJ1-1; maybe TRBD1 (6 bases). Trimming pared 4 bases from V and 4 bases from J, leaving 14 bases between. The CDR3 runs 14 residues. From germline, CDR1 is SGHDT and CDR2 YYEEEE. The CDR3 protein is CASSPLQGSTEAFF. The CDR3 coding sequence is TGTGCCAGCAGCCCGTTACAGGGCAGCACTGAAGCTTTCTTT.

The genes are TRBV11-2 and TRBJ2-7, with TRBD2 matching 11 bases. Germline V gene data show CDR1 as SGHAT and CDR2 as FQNNGV. This CDR3 has 15 amino acids. V shed 6 bases and J 2 bases; nucleotides not matched to a gene: 6. The CDR3 DNA reads as TGTGCCAGCAGGTCCACTAGCGGGAGAGCCTACGAGCAGTACTTC. It yields the protein CASRSTSGRAYEQYF.

The rearrangement uses TRBV16 and TRBJ1-1; D may be TRBD1 (5 bases). V gave up 2 bases and J gave up 4 bases, with 17 bases separating them. Germline V gene sequence: CDR1 KGHSY, CDR2 FQNENV. The CDR3 extends over 16 amino acids. The CDR3 spells CASSQGRGGGFTEAFF. DNA of the CDR3: TGTGCCAGCAGCCAAGGAAGGGGCGGAGGGTTCACTGAAGCTTTCTTT.

J is TRBJ2-1 and V is TRBV9; possibly TRBD2 for D (5 bases). The CDR3 spans 13 residues. Germline V gene data show CDR1 as SGDLS and CDR2 as YYNGEE. V was trimmed by 4 bases and J by 9 bases, leaving 14 bases between them. Written as DNA, the CDR3 is TGTGCCAGCAGCCGGGGTAGCAATGGTGAGCAGTTCTTC. Its protein product is CASSRGSNGEQFF.

CDR3 loop: CATGTSGRGSEQFF. The CDR3 DNA follows: TGTGCCACCGGTACTAGCGGGAGAGGAAGTGAGCAGTTCTTC. V gene TRBV10-3 combines with J gene TRBJ2-1; 11 nucleotides align to TRBD2. The V gene's germline CDR1 is ENHRY and CDR2 SYGVKD. Germline trimming cut 10 bases from V and 9 bases from J; bases unmatched to any gene: 11. The CDR3 sequence is 14 residues long.

The V and J genes are TRBV9 and TRBJ1-1; TRBD1 agrees at 8 bases. Germline lookup yields CDR1 SGDLS and CDR2 YYNGEE. V gave up 3 bases and J gave up 7 bases; unmatched junction bases: 8. CDR3 length: 14 amino acids. As DNA, the CDR3 is TGTGCCAGCAGCGCATCAGGACAGGGAGGTGAAGCTTTCTTT. Translated: CASSASGQGGEAFF. Filled out from reference TRBV9 and TRBJ1-1, the complete variable domain reads DSGVTQTPKHLITATGQRVTLRCSPRSGDLSVYWYQQSLDQGLQFLIQYYNGEERAKGNILERFSAQQFPDLHSELNLSSLELGDSALYFCASSASGQGGEAFFGQGTRLTVV.